Shown below are 5 T cell receptor beta chains from a single sample sequenced in a study of shared T cell receptors in the human thymus (dated by TCRdb to the early 2020s). Library preparation employed the immunoSEQ multiplex PCR assay. The table was pulled from immuneACCESS by TCRdb, which kept in-frame rearrangements only. Such tables lose some clones; where checked, under half of the loss comes from unresolved V genes, and the rest has no known cause. This sample gives 700,000 to 750,000 clones in total; roughly 88% of them show up just once. The ten largest clones add up to 0.0095% to 0.011% of the sample. The data also belong to a second study, concerning human thymus T cells.

Sequencing was carried out using thymocytes. The receptors derive from a girl less than two years old with a congenital heart defect. Donor details come from another sample of the same person, matched by shared clones.

This chain uses TRBV19 with TRBJ2-2, with TRBD2 matching 14 bases. The CDR3 is 18 residues long. After removal of 4 bases from V and 1 base from J, the junction contained 5 bases not matched to a gene. Germline V gene sequence: CDR1 LNHDA, CDR2 SQIVND (reference sequence). In DNA form, the CDR3 reads TGTGCCAGTAGTAGTGGGACTAGCGGGGGCCGGAACACCGGGGAGCTGTTTTTT. Its protein product is CASSSGTSGGRNTGELFF. The full variable domain, in which reference TRBV19 and TRBJ2-2 provide the parts outside the CDR3, is DGGITQSPKYLFRKEGQNVTLSCEQNLNHDAMYWYRQDPGQGLRLIYYSQIVNDFQKGDIAEGYSVSREKKESFPLTVTSAQKNPTAFYLCASSSGTSGGRNTGELFFGEGSRLTVL.

This clone appeared a single time. V and J are TRBV7-2 and TRBJ2-7, with TRBD2 as a possible D gene (5 bases). The length of the CDR3 is 14 residues. The germline CDR1 and CDR2 sequences are SGHTA and FQGNSA. V was cut by 4 bases and J by 0 bases, with 10 bases left in between. CDR3 sequence (DNA): TGTGCCAGCAGCTCAAAGCTAGCCTCCTACGAGCAGTACTTC. It yields the protein CASSSKLASYEQYF.

The chain uses TRBV19 and TRBJ2-2; no reliable D call. V was clipped by 2 bases and J by 6 bases, with 4 bases between them. Germline V gene sequence: CDR1 LNHDA, CDR2 SQIVND (reference sequence). The CDR3 is 12 residues long. The DNA of the CDR3 is TGTGCCAGTAGTATACGGGCCGGGGAGCTGTTTTTT. Its translation is CASSIRAGELFF. Filled out from reference TRBV19 and TRBJ2-2, the complete variable domain reads DGGITQSPKYLFRKEGQNVTLSCEQNLNHDAMYWYRQDPGQGLRLIYYSQIVNDFQKGDIAEGYSVSREKKESFPLTVTSAQKNPTAFYLCASSIRAGELFFGEGSRLTVL.

CDR3 sequence (DNA): TGTGCCAGCAGCTCTACGGACAGGGACTTCACCGGGGAGCTGTTTTTT. Amino acid sequence: CASSSTDRDFTGELFF. The chain couples TRBV5-4 to TRBJ2-2; 8 bases match TRBD1. The junction had 8 bases not matched to a gene; V was cut back by 3 bases and J by 4 bases. The CDR3 extends over 16 amino acids. Germline values: CDR1 SGHNT, CDR2 YYREEE (reference sequence).

The chain uses TRBV12-5 and TRBJ1-2; 7 positions match TRBD1. Germline-derived CDR1 and CDR2 are LGHNT and FRNRAP. CDR3 length: 16 residues. The V segment lost 4 bases and the J segment 8 bases; nucleotides outside the gene matches: 16. The CDR3 sequence is CASGSIQGKIESGYTF. The CDR3 coding sequence is TGTGCTAGTGGTTCCATACAGGGGAAGATAGAATCAGGCTACACCTTC.